This entry lists 14 T cell receptor beta chains sequenced from one sample in a study of regulatory T cells in long-lasting Graves disease. According to the study, TCR beta libraries were built with iRepertoire HTBI primers and CDR3-region Arm-PCR. TCRdb re-called the multiplex PCR reads with MiXCR, one entry per CDR3 protein. Of roughly 500,000 distinct CDR3 sequences listed, 13% to 15% are singletons. Time point specified: newly diagnosed GD, antithyroid drugs for less than 3 months. Extracted PBMC RNA gave rise to the TCR library. This same sample was also part of a study on T cells in Graves' hyperthyroidism and ophthalmopathy.

The sequenced sample was peripheral blood mononuclear cells (PBMCs), obtained at new diagnosis, from a patient treated with antithyroid drugs. These receptors were collected from a woman aged 45-65 years with Graves disease.

The CDR3 protein is CASSSNTGDQPQHF. CDR3 bases: TGTGCCAGCAGTTCAAACACAGGGGATCAGCCCCAGCATTTT. The gene calls are TRBV2 and TRBJ1-5; 7 bases fit TRBD1. This CDR3 has 14 amino acids. Germline lookup yields CDR1 SNHLY and CDR2 FYNNEI. The V gene end was trimmed by 5 bases and the J gene end by 5 bases; junction bases not matched to a gene: 6.

This clonotype was seen repeatedly, ten times or more. The chain combines TRBV12-3 or TRBV12-4 with TRBJ2-7, with TRBD1 identical over 9 bases. The CDR3 is 13 amino acids. J was trimmed by 5 bases and V by 6 bases; bases with no gene match: 5. The CDR3 bases are TGTGCCAGCAGGGGGACAGGGCGGGACGAGCAGTACTTC. This codes for CASRGTGRDEQYF.

The V and J genes are TRBV7-9 and TRBJ2-7; 10 bases map to TRBD1. The CDR3 has 15 residues. Germline values: CDR1 SEHNR, CDR2 FQNEAQ (reference sequence). Trimming cost V 2 bases and J 3 bases; bases outside gene matches: 4. CDR3 bases: TGTGCCAGCAGCTTACTGGGACAGGGGATCTACGAGCAGTACTTC. This gives the protein CASSLLGQGIYEQYF.

Regarding this clonotype: This may be a read error: a much more frequent sequence differs by one nucleotide. The chain links TRBV13 to TRBJ2-1; D is uncertain. The CDR3 length is 13 residues. The germline V gene encodes CDR1 PRHDT and CDR2 FYEKMQ (reference sequence). V dropped 7 bases and J dropped 3 bases, with 10 bases sitting between them. CDR3 region: CASNRAVYNEQFF. CDR3 DNA: TGTGCCAGCAACCGGGCCGTCTACAATGAGCAGTTCTTC.

There are a few counts of this clonotype. The chain couples TRBV4-1 to TRBJ2-1, with unresolved D. The CDR3 totals 14 residues. Per germline, CDR1 MGHRA and CDR2 YSYEKL. The V end lost 0 bases, the J end lost 5 bases, and 8 bases lay between the germline ends. CDR3 bases: TGCGCCAGCAGCCAAGATGGCGGAAACAATGAGCAGTTCTTC. Protein product: CASSQDGGNNEQFF.

On this clonotype: A read error may produce the germline difference seen at one junction end. The rearrangement joins TRBV29-1 to TRBJ1-2; tentative D call: TRBD1 (6 bases). The CDR3 has 15 residues. Per the germline V gene, CDR1 is SQVTM and CDR2 is ANQGSEA. Here the CDR3 reads CSVDDPWGRDYGYAF. In DNA, the CDR3 is TGCAGCGTTGATGATCCTTGGGGGCGCGACTATGGCTACGCCTTC.

This clonotype was picked up many times. The chain uses TRBV6-5 and TRBJ2-7, with D hard to call. Germline assignment: CDR1 MNHEY and CDR2 SVGAGI. This CDR3 spans 15 amino acids. Trimming shortened V by 3 bases and J by 3 bases, and 15 bases separated the two germline ends. The CDR3: CASSYGRRASYEQYF. The DNA of the CDR3 is TGTGCCAGCAGTTATGGCCGGAGAGCCAGCTACGAGCAGTACTTC.

In its sample, this clonotype was seen a few times. The J gene is TRBJ2-2, the V gene TRBV19; D possibly corresponds to TRBD1 (5 bases). The CDR3 contains 15 residues. Germline V gives CDR1 LNHDA, CDR2 SQIVND (reference sequence). With 5 bases removed from V and 2 bases from J, the gap between germline ends came to 12 bases. The CDR3 spells CASSPRQRNTGELFF. CDR3 DNA sequence: TGTGCCAGTAGTCCGAGACAGAGAAACACCGGGGAGCTGTTTTTT.

This chain connects TRBV19 to TRBJ2-7; 13 bases align to TRBD2. This CDR3 spans 17 amino acids. V lost 3 bases to trimming and J lost 5 bases; unmatched junction nucleotides: 10. Germline V gene sequence: CDR1 LNHDA, CDR2 SQIVND (reference sequence). CDR3 loop: CASSILPGLAGVDEQYF. DNA for the CDR3: TGTGCCAGTAGTATCCTCCCCGGACTAGCGGGAGTGGACGAGCAGTACTTC.

The chain carries TRBV9 and TRBJ2-3, with 7 bases that match TRBD1. This CDR3 is 16 amino acids long. CDR1 and CDR2 from the germline V gene are SGDLS and YYNGEE. The junction had 13 bases not matched to a gene; V was cut back by 4 bases and J by 5 bases. CDR3 sequence reads: CASSPRATGWGDTQYF. The CDR3 DNA reads TGTGCCAGCAGCCCCCGTGCGACAGGGTGGGGAGATACGCAGTATTTT.

At least ten counts were recorded for this clonotype. The chain combines TRBV28 with TRBJ1-5; possible D gene TRBD1, 6 bases. Trimming pared 8 bases from V and 7 bases from J, leaving 12 bases between. Germline V lookup: CDR1 MDHEN, CDR2 SYDVKM. This CDR3 is 12 amino acids long. Here the CDR3 DNA reads TGTGCCAGCTCTGCAGGGGTACAGCCCCAGCATTTT. It yields the protein CASSAGVQPQHF.

This clonotype was seen ten or more times. CDR3 nucleotides: TGTGCCAGCAGCCAGCGGACAGGGGGAGACGCAGAAGCTTTCTTT. This gives the protein CASSQRTGGDAEAFF. V gene TRBV3-1 combines with J gene TRBJ1-1; 10 bases are shared with TRBD1. The germline V gene encodes CDR1 LGHDT and CDR2 YNNKEL (reference sequence). The J segment lost 8 bases and the V segment lost 3 bases, leaving 9 bases of the junction unmatched. The CDR3 covers 15 residues.

This clonotype was recorded at least ten times. The chain has TRBV28 and TRBJ2-3, with 8 bases lining up with TRBD1. V trimming: 7 bases; J trimming: 1 base; junction bases outside the gene matches: 7. Germline lookup yields CDR1 MDHEN and CDR2 SYDVKM. There are 15 residues in the CDR3. The CDR3 DNA reads TGTGCCAGCACTTCAGCGGACAGGGGCACAGATACGCAGTATTTT. Amino acid sequence: CASTSADRGTDTQYF.

This clonotype was counted at least ten times. The chain employs TRBV28 and TRBJ2-5; 7 positions agree with TRBD1. Unmatched junction bases numbered 5, after V lost 5 bases and J lost 2 bases. The CDR3 spans 14 residues. Germline assignment: CDR1 MDHEN and CDR2 SYDVKM. The CDR3: CASSPYRGQETQYF. The CDR3 bases are TGTGCCAGCAGTCCTTACAGGGGACAAGAGACCCAGTACTTC.